The sequence of this TCR beta chain was determined in a study of identical twins. V lost 6 bases to trimming and J lost 0 bases, with 16 bases between them. The CDR3 runs to 15 residues. Germline assignment: CDR1 SQVTM and CDR2 ANQGSEA. There are many counts of this clonotype. MiXCR was run by TCRdb on the 5' RACE reads, yielding one entry per CDR3 protein. The repertoire holds 1.5 million or so distinct CDR3 sequences, with less than 40% as singletons. The sequenced sample was cord blood. The V and J genes are TRBV29-1 and TRBJ2-3; D possibly corresponds to TRBD2 (6 bases). The clonotype originates from a newborn girl in good health. The CDR3, as DNA: TGCAGCGTCGGGGGACTGAGGGCGAGCACAGATACGCAGTATTTT. It translates to CSVGGLRASTDTQYF.